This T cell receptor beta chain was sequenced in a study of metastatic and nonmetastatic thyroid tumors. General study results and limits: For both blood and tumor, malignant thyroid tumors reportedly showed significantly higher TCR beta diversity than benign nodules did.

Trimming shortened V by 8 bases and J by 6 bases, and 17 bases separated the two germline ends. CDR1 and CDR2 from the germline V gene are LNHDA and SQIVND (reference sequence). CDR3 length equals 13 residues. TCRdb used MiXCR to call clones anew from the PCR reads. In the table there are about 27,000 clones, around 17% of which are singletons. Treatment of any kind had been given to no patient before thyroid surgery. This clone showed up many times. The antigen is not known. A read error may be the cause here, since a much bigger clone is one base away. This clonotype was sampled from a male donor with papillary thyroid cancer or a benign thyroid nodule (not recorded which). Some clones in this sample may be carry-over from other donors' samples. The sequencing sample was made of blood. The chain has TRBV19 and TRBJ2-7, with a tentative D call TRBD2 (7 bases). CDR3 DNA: TGTGCCAGTCGTACGTACAGGGAGGGCGAGCAGTACTTC. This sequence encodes CASRTYREGEQYF.